These 21 T cell receptor beta chains came from one sample sequenced in a study of T cells expressing NK-cell markers. TCRdb re-called the 5' RACE reads and shows each CDR3 protein once, DNA omitted. The sample yields some 440,000 distinct CDR3 sequences, of which the top ten take up over 1.3%. The sequenced material came from blood T cells: a sorted CD56 or NKG2C T cell subset, CD4+ or CD8+ T cells, or bulk PBMC T cells (not recorded which). These receptors all come from a woman aged 45 to 65 in good health.

The chain uses TRBV2 and TRBJ1-2; checking the TCRdb D call of TRBD1 is not possible without DNA. Germline loops: CDR1 SNHLY, CDR2 FYNNEI. The CDR3 has 15 amino acids. This chain's CDR3 is CASSEGQGGYYGYTF.

The CDR3 protein is CASNGVPTNSPLHF. This chain links TRBV6-6 with TRBJ1-6; TCRdb calls TRBD1, which cannot be checked without DNA. The CDR3 is made up of 14 amino acids. Germline V lookup: CDR1 MNHNY, CDR2 SVGAGI (reference sequence).

The gene calls are TRBV5-6 and TRBJ1-2; without DNA, the TCRdb call of TRBD1 cannot be checked. Germline loops: CDR1 SGHDT, CDR2 YYEEEE. This CDR3 has 14 amino acids. Here the CDR3 reads CASNNRDHGSGYTF.

V usage is TRBV12-3 or TRBV12-4 and J usage is TRBJ2-7; as DNA is missing, the TRBD1 call by TCRdb cannot be tested. The CDR3 covers 14 residues. The CDR3 reads CASKGGDRAYEQYF.

V and J are TRBV3-1 and TRBJ1-1. Germline CDR1 and CDR2: LGHDT and YNNKEL (reference sequence). CDR3 length equals 12 residues. The CDR3 protein is CASSQDLMGAFF.

This rearrangement joins TRBV3-1 to TRBJ1-5. Per germline, CDR1 LGHDT and CDR2 YNNKEL (reference sequence). The CDR3 has 17 amino acids. The CDR3 sequence: CASSQDFGIGSNQPQHF.

The chain uses TRBV9 and TRBJ1-2; as DNA is missing, the TRBD1 call by TCRdb cannot be tested. Germline assignment: CDR1 SGDLS and CDR2 YYNGEE. The CDR3 extends over 14 amino acids. CDR3 region: CASSAPDREYGYTF.

The chain couples TRBV4-2 to TRBJ2-3. The germline V gene has CDR1 LGHNA and CDR2 YNFKEQ. The CDR3 is made up of 14 amino acids. This CDR3 is CASSKQESTDTQYF.

The chain links TRBV20-1 to TRBJ2-3; TCRdb returns TRBD1, unconfirmable since there is no DNA. Looked up from germline, CDR1 is DFQATT and CDR2 is SNEGSKA (reference sequence). This CDR3 spans 16 amino acids. This CDR3 is CSARDPGQGGTDTQYF.

The chain joins TRBV24-1 to TRBJ1-5; TCRdb's D gene call, TRBD1, goes unchecked for lack of DNA. CDR3 length: 16 amino acids. CDR1 KGHDR and CDR2 SFDVKD come from the germline V gene. The CDR3 loop reads CATRFRTGANNQPQHF.

This chain joins TRBV7-9 and TRBJ2-2; TCRdb's assignment of TRBD1 cannot be checked, as there is no DNA. CDR1 SEHNR and CDR2 FQNEAQ come from the germline V gene (reference sequence). This CDR3 contains 16 residues. The CDR3 is CASSRGGGWNTGELFF.

V gene TRBV12-3 or TRBV12-4 combines with J gene TRBJ1-4; TCRdb lists TRBD1, though no DNA is available to test this call. The CDR3 extends over 13 amino acids. CDR3 loop: CASQDRRNEKLFF.

The chain combines TRBV9 with TRBJ1-2; TCRdb's D gene call, TRBD1, goes unchecked for lack of DNA. The CDR3 covers 14 residues. Germline V lookup: CDR1 SGDLS, CDR2 YYNGEE. The CDR3 loop reads CASSSRGRNYGYTF.

The chain recombines TRBV29-1 with TRBJ2-3. The CDR3 is 14 amino acids. The germline gives CDR1 SQVTM, CDR2 ANQGSEA. The CDR3 protein is CSVVRGWEPDTQYF.

This chain links TRBV5-1 with TRBJ2-1. Germline assignment: CDR1 SGHRS and CDR2 YFSETQ. CDR3 length equals 16 residues. CDR3 amino acids: CASSWGAPNRHNEQFF.

The V call is TRBV4-1, the J call TRBJ2-2; checking the TCRdb D call of TRBD1 is not possible without DNA. There are 16 residues in the CDR3. Germline CDR1 MGHRA, CDR2 YSYEKL. The CDR3 reads CASSQEMPGYPGELFF.

V is TRBV9 and J is TRBJ2-7; without DNA, the TCRdb call of TRBD2 cannot be checked. The CDR3 is 14 amino acids. CDR1 and CDR2 (germline): SGDLS, YYNGEE. The CDR3 spells CASSVASGSALQYF.

The J gene is TRBJ2-2, the V gene TRBV3-1; the TRBD1 assignment by TCRdb is unverifiable without DNA. From germline, CDR1 is LGHDT and CDR2 YNNKEL (reference sequence). CDR3 length equals 16 residues. The CDR3 region is CASSQAKFRGTGELFF.

The chain uses TRBV5-4 and TRBJ1-4; TCRdb indicates TRBD1, and absent DNA this call remains unverified. The CDR3 consists of 15 residues. Germline CDR1 reads SGHNT; CDR2 reads YYREEE (reference sequence). The CDR3 reads CASSNEGVVGEKLFF.

The V call is TRBV12-3 or TRBV12-4, the J call TRBJ1-2. This CDR3 contains 13 residues. CDR3 region: CASSLAGMRGYTF.

This rearrangement joins TRBV11-3 to TRBJ2-1; the D call of TRBD2 rests on TCRdb alone, since no DNA is present to check it. The CDR3 has 18 amino acids. The germline V gene has CDR1 SGHNT and CDR2 YENEEA. This CDR3 is CASSLVGRTSGSYNEQFF. Supplemented by reference TRBV11-3 and TRBJ2-1, the full variable domain reads EAGVVQSPRYKIIEKKQPVAFWCNPISGHNTLYWYLQNLGQGPELLIRYENEEAVDDSQLPKDRFSAERLKGVDSTLKIQPAELGDSAVYLCASSLVGRTSGSYNEQFFGPGTRLTVL.